Reported below is one T cell receptor (beta chain). Its specificity is not known. The V gene lost 1 base and the J gene lost 4 bases, with 11 bases spanning the gap. The germline gives CDR1 SEHNR, CDR2 FQNEAQ (reference sequence). CDR3 length equals 14 residues. One entry per CDR3 protein, called by TCRdb with MiXCR from the 5' RACE reads. The sample carries roughly 570,000 distinct CDR3 sequences, 7.5% to 10% recorded once. This record belongs to a study of identical twins. Findings and limits, study-wide: Excess low generation probability was seen in twin-shared out-of-frame alpha sequences.

These records were also assigned to another study, of yellow fever vaccine responses in identical twins.

The receptor comes from a woman aged 18-29 years in good health. Material for sequencing was PBMCs. V is TRBV7-9 and J is TRBJ2-7, with D perhaps TRBD1 or TRBD2 (5 bases each). The CDR3 DNA sequence: TGTGCCAGCAGCTTAGGGGACGCACTTTACGAGCAGTACTTC. Translated: CASSLGDALYEQYF.